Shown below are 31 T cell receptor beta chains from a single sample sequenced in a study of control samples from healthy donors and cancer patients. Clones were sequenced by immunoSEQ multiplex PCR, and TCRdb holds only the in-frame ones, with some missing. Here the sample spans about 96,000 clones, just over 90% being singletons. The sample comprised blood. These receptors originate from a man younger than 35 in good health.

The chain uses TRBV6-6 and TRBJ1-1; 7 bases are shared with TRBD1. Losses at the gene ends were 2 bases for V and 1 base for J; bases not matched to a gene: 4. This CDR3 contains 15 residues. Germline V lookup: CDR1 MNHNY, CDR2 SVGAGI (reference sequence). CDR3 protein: CASSYPTGTNTEAFF. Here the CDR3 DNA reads TGTGCCAGCAGTTACCCGACAGGGACGAACACTGAAGCTTTCTTT.

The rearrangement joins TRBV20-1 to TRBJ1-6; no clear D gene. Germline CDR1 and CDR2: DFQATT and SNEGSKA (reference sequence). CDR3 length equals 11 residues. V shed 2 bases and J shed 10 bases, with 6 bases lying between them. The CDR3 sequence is CSARRESPLHF. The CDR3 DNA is TGCAGTGCTAGAAGGGAATCACCCCTCCACTTT.

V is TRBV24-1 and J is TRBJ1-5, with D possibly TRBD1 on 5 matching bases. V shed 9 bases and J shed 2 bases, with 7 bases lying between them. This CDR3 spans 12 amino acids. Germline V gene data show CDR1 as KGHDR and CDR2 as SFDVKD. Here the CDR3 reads CATGARNQPQHF. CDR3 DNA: TGTGCCACCGGGGCGCGCAATCAGCCCCAGCATTTT.

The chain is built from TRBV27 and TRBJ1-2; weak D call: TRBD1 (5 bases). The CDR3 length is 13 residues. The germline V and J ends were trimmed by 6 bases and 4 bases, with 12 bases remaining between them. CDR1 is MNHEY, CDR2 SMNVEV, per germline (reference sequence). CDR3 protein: CASRGTVLYGYTF. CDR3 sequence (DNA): TGTGCCAGCAGAGGGACGGTTCTCTATGGCTACACCTTC.

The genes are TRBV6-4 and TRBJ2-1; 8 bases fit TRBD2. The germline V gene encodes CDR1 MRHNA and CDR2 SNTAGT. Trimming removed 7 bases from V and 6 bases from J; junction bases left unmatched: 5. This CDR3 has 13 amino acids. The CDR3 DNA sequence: TGTGCCAGCAAAGAACGGGGGGGCAATGAGCAGTTCTTC. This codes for CASKERGGNEQFF.

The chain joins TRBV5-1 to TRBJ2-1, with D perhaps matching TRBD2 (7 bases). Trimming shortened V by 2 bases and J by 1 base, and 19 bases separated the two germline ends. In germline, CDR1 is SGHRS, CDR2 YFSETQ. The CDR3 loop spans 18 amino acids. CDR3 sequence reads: CASSLTEGGWYSYNEQFF. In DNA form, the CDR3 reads TGCGCCAGCAGCTTAACTGAGGGGGGGTGGTATTCCTACAATGAGCAGTTCTTC.

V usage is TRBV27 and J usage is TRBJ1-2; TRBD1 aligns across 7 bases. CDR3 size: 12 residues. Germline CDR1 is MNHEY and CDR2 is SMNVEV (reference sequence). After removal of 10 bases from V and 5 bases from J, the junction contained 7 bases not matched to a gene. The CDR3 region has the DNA TGTGCCACCAAACAGGGGTCATATGGCTACACCTTC. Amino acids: CATKQGSYGYTF.

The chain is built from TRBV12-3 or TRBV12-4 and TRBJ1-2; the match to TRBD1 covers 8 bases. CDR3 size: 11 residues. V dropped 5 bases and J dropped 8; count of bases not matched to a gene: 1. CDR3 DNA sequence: TGTGCCAGCAGTGACAGGGGAGGCTACACCTTC. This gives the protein CASSDRGGYTF.

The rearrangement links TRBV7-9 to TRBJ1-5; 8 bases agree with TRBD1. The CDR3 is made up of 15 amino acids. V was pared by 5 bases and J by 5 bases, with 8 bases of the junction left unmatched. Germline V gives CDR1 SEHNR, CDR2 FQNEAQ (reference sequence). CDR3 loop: CASSELGTGDQPQHF. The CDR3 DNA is TGTGCCAGCAGCGAACTAGGGACAGGAGATCAGCCCCAGCATTTT.

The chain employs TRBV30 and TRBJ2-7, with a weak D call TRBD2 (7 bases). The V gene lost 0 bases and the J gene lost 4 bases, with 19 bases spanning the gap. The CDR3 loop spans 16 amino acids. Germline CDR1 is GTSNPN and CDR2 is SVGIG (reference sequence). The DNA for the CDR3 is TGTGCCTGGAGTGTACCCGGGGGAGGGGGGAATTACGAGCAGTACTTC. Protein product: CAWSVPGGGGNYEQYF.

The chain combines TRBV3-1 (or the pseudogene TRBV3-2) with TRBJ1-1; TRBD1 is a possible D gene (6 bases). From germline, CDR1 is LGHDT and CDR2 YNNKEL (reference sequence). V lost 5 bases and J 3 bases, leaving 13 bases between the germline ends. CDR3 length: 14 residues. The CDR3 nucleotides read TGTGCCAGCAGCATGGACAGCTATTACACTGAAGCTTTCTTT. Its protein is CASSMDSYYTEAFF.

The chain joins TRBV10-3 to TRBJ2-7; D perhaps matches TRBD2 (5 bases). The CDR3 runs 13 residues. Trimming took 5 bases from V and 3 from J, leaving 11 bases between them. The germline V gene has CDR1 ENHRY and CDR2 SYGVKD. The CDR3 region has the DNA TGTGCCATCAGTCAGACTACCAACTACGAGCAGTACTTC. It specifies CAISQTTNYEQYF.

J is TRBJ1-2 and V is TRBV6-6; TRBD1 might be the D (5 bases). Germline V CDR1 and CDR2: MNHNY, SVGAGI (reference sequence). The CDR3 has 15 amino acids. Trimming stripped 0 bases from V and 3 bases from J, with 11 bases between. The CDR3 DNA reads TGTGCCAGCAGTTACTCGGTAGGGGAGGACTATGGCTACACCTTC. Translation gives CASSYSVGEDYGYTF.

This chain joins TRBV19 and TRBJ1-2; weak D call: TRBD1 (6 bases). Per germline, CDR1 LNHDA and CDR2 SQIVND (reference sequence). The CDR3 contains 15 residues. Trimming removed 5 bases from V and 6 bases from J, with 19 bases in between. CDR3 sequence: CASSPRGGWHHGYTF. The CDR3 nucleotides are TGTGCCAGTAGTCCGCGAGGGGGTTGGCACCATGGCTACACCTTC.

The CDR3 coding sequence is TGCAGTGCTTGGGACAACACTGAAGCTTTCTTT. Its protein is CSAWDNTEAFF. The chain has TRBV20-1 and TRBJ1-1; TRBD1 is a possible D gene (5 bases). The CDR3 spans 11 residues. The germline V and J ends were trimmed by 5 bases and 2 bases, with 6 bases remaining between them. The germline gives CDR1 DFQATT, CDR2 SNEGSKA (reference sequence).

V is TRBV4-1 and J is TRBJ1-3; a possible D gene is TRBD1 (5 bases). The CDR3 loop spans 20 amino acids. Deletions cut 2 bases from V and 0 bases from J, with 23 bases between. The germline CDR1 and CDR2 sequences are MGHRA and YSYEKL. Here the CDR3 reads CASSQSTYPVRGSSGNTIYF. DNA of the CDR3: TGCGCCAGCAGCCAAAGCACGTACCCGGTAAGGGGCTCCTCTGGAAACACCATATATTTT.

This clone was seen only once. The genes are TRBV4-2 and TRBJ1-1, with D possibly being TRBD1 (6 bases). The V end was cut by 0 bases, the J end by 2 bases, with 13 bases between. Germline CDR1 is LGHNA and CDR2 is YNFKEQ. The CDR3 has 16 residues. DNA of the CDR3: TGTGCCAGCAGCCAAGAGCGGGGGCTGAGAAACACTGAAGCTTTCTTT. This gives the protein CASSQERGLRNTEAFF.

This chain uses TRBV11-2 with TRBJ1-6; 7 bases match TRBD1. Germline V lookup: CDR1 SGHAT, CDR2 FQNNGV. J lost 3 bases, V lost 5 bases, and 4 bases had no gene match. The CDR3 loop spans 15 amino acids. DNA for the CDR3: TGTGCCAGCAGCGCTACAGGGGACTATAATTCACCCCTCCACTTT. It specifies CASSATGDYNSPLHF.

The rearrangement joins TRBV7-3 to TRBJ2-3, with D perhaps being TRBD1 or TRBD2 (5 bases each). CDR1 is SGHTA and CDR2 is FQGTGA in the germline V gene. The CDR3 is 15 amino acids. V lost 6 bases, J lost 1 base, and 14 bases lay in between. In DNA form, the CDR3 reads TGTGCCAGCAGTACCGAGGGGCAACGCACAGATACGCAGTATTTT. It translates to CASSTEGQRTDTQYF. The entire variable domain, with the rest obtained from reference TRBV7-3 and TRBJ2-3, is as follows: GAGVSQTPSNKVTEKGKYVELRCDPISGHTALYWYRQSLGQGPEFLIYFQGTGAADDSGLPNDRFFAVRPEGSVSTLKIQRTERGDSAVYLCASSTEGQRTDTQYFGPGTRLTVL.

The CDR3 DNA reads TGTGCCACCAGCAGAGATCAGGGTGGAGTTGAAAAACTGTTTTTT. This translates into CATSRDQGGVEKLFF. This sequence joins TRBV15 and TRBJ1-4; possibly TRBD1 for D (5 bases). Germline-derived CDR1 and CDR2 are LNHNV and YYDKDF (reference sequence). V gave up 0 bases and J gave up 7 bases, with 12 bases separating them. The CDR3 totals 15 residues.

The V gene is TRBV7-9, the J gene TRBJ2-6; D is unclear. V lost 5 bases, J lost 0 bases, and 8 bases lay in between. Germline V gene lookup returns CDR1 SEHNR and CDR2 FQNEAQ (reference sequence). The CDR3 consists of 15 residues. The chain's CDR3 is CASSAQLSGANVLTF. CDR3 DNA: TGTGCCAGCAGCGCGCAACTCTCTGGGGCCAACGTCCTGACTTTC. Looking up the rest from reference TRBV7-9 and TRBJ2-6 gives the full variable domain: DTGVSQNPRHKITKRGQNVTFRCDPISEHNRLYWYRQTLGQGPEFLTYFQNEAQLEKSRLLSDRFSAERPKGSFSTLEIQRTEQGDSAMYLCASSAQLSGANVLTFGAGSRLTVL.

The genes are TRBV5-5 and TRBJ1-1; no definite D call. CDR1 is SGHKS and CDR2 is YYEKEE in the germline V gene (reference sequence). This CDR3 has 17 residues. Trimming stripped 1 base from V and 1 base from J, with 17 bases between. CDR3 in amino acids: CASSLSPGPRGNTEAFF. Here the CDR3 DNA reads TGTGCCAGCAGCTTGAGCCCAGGTCCCCGGGGGAACACTGAAGCTTTCTTT. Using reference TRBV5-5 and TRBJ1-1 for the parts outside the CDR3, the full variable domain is DAGVTQSPTHLIKTRGQQVTLRCSPISGHKSVSWYQQVLGQGPQFIFQYYEKEERGRGNFPDRFSARQFPNYSSELNVNALLLGDSALYLCASSLSPGPRGNTEAFFGQGTRLTVV.

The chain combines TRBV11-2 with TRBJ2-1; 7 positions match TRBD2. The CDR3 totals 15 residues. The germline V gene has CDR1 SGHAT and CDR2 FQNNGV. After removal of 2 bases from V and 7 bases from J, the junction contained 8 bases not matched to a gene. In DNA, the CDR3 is TGTGCCAGCAGCTTAAACACGGGACTAAGAAATGAGCAGTTCTTC. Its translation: CASSLNTGLRNEQFF.

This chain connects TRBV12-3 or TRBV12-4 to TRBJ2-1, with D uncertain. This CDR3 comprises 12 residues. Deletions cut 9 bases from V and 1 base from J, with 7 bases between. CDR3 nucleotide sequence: TGTGCCAGTTCCGCTTCCTACAATGAGCAGTTCTTC. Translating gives CASSASYNEQFF.

The CDR3 sequence: CASSQDTQGLGYTF. In DNA, the CDR3 is TGTGCCAGCAGCCAAGATACGCAGGGTCTTGGCTACACCTTC. The chain carries TRBV3-1 (or the pseudogene TRBV3-2) and TRBJ1-2; a possible D gene is TRBD1 (5 bases). Germline-derived CDR1 and CDR2 are LGHDT and YNNKEL (reference sequence). The CDR3 covers 14 residues. V lost 0 bases and J 7 bases, leaving 12 bases between the germline ends.

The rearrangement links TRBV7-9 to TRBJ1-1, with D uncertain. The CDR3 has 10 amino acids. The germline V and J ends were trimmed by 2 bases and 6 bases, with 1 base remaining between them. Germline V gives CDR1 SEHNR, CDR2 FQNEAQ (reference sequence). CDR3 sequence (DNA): TGTGCCAGCAGCTTATCTGAAGCTTTCTTT. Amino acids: CASSLSEAFF.

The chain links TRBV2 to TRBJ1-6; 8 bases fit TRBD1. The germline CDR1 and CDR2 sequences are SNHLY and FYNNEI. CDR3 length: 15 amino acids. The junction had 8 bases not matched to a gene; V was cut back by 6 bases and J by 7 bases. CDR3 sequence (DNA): TGTGCCAGCAGCTACAGGGGGATGGGGAATTCACCCCTCCACTTT. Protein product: CASSYRGMGNSPLHF.

The CDR3: CASSASGEEAFF. The CDR3 DNA reads as TGTGCCAGCAGCGCATCTGGAGAGGAAGCTTTCTTT. The V call is TRBV9, the J call TRBJ1-1; D is unclear. The germline V gene encodes CDR1 SGDLS and CDR2 YYNGEE. CDR3 length equals 12 residues. V lost 3 bases and J lost 8, with 11 bases in between.

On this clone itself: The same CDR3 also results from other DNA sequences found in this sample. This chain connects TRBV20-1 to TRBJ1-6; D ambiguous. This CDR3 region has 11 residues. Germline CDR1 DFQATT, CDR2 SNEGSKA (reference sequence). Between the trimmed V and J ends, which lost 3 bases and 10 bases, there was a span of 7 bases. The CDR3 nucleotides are TGCAGTGCTAGGGAGGGCTCACCCCTCCACTTT. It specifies CSAREGSPLHF.

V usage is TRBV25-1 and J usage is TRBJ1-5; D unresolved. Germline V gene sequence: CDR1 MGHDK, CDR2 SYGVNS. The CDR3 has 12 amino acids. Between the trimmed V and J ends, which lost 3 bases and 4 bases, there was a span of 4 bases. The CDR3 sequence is CASSDSNQPQHF. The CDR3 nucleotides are TGTGCCAGCAGTGATAGTAATCAGCCCCAGCATTTT.

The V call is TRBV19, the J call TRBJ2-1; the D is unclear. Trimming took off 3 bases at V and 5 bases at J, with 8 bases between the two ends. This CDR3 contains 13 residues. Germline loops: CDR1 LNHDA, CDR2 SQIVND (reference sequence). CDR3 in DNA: TGTGCCAGTAGTATTATCATGAACAATGAGCAGTTCTTC. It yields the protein CASSIIMNNEQFF. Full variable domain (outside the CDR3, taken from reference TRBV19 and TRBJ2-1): DGGITQSPKYLFRKEGQNVTLSCEQNLNHDAMYWYRQDPGQGLRLIYYSQIVNDFQKGDIAEGYSVSREKKESFPLTVTSAQKNPTAFYLCASSIIMNNEQFFGPGTRLTVL.